This entry lists 23 T cell receptor beta chains sequenced from one sample in a study of OX40 agonist ivuxolimab in advanced cancers. Sequenced by immunoSEQ multiplex PCR; TCRdb stores in-frame clones only, minus some. The sample has tens of thousands of clones, 82% seen once; the top ten hold about 20%. This specimen was CD4+ or CD8+ T cells sorted from blood, taken in a trial of the OX40 agonist ivuxolimab. The receptor source for this set is an adult with an advanced solid tumor such as melanoma, head and neck, liver or kidney cancer.

This rearrangement joins TRBV7-2 to TRBJ2-1; D remains unclear. With 4 bases removed from V and 1 base from J, the gap between germline ends came to 11 bases. Germline V gene sequence: CDR1 SGHTA, CDR2 FQGNSA. The CDR3 extends over 15 amino acids. CDR3 nucleotides: TGTGCCAGCAGCTCCAGACCAGAATCCTACAATGAGCAGTTCTTC. This gives the protein CASSSRPESYNEQFF.

The chain carries TRBV18 and TRBJ2-7, with 7 bases matching TRBD2. The ends lost 0 bases at V and 1 base at J; junction bases unmatched: 12. CDR3 size: 18 residues. The germline CDR1 and CDR2 sequences are KGHSH and LQKENI. The CDR3 loop reads CASSPPLDEWEGSYEQYF. CDR3 sequence (DNA): TGTGCCAGCTCACCACCCCTGGATGAATGGGAGGGGTCCTACGAGCAGTACTTC.

This clone was seen more than once but under ten times. This sequence joins TRBV10-1 and TRBJ1-1; D is undetermined. Germline loops: CDR1 WNHNN, CDR2 SYGVQD (reference sequence). The CDR3 has 12 residues. V lost 8 bases to trimming and J lost 5 bases, with 12 bases between them. CDR3 sequence: CASGDGVTEAFF. In DNA, the CDR3 is TGCGCCAGCGGAGATGGAGTAACTGAAGCTTTCTTT.

The chain recombines TRBV20-1 with TRBJ2-7; 7 bases map to TRBD1. The CDR3 consists of 11 residues. V dropped 6 bases and J dropped 4; count of bases not matched to a gene: 3. Germline V gives CDR1 DFQATT, CDR2 SNEGSKA (reference sequence). The CDR3 DNA reads as TGCAGTGCCCAACAGGGGTACGAGCAGTACTTC. This codes for CSAQQGYEQYF.

V and J are TRBV19 and TRBJ2-7, with D perhaps being TRBD1 or TRBD2 (6 bases each). The V and J ends lost 4 bases and 2 bases respectively, with 15 bases between them. The CDR3 runs 15 residues. CDR1 is LNHDA and CDR2 is SQIVND in the germline V gene (reference sequence). The CDR3 DNA reads as TGTGCCAGTAGTAATACGGGGGCCTCTGCCTACGAGCAGTACTTC. Encoded protein: CASSNTGASAYEQYF.

This clone occurred once. CDR3 coding DNA: TGTGCCAGCACCGCGGGCTACACTGAAGCTTTCTTT. Protein product: CASTAGYTEAFF. This chain connects TRBV6-6 to TRBJ1-1; D not resolved. Germline V gene lookup returns CDR1 MNHNY and CDR2 SVGAGI (reference sequence). V was pared by 7 bases and J by 3 bases, with 9 bases between. This CDR3 is built from 12 residues.

The chain carries TRBV12-5 and TRBJ2-3, with D hard to call. V was shortened by 1 base and J by 0 bases, with 8 bases between the two germline ends. The CDR3 spans 15 residues. The germline gives CDR1 LGHNT, CDR2 FRNRAP. CDR3 loop: CASGLGLISTDTQYF. In nucleotides, the CDR3 is TGTGCTAGTGGTTTGGGATTAATTAGCACAGATACGCAGTATTTT.

This clone occurred once. The chain couples TRBV28 to TRBJ2-7; D gene ambiguous. Germline V lookup: CDR1 MDHEN, CDR2 SYDVKM. V was clipped by 2 bases and J by 6 bases, with 11 bases between them. There are 13 residues in the CDR3. This chain's CDR3 is CASSLPRTVEQYF. CDR3 coding DNA: TGTGCCAGCAGTTTACCCCGGACGGTCGAGCAGTACTTC.

V usage is TRBV28 and J usage is TRBJ2-7; 9 bases match TRBD1. The CDR3 is made up of 14 amino acids. CDR1 is MDHEN, CDR2 SYDVKM, per germline. V lost 6 bases to trimming and J lost 3 bases; unmatched junction nucleotides: 6. This chain's CDR3 is CASRYPGQGYEQYF. The CDR3 nucleotides are TGTGCCAGCAGGTATCCGGGACAGGGCTACGAGCAGTACTTC.

A note on this clone: A much larger clone sits a single nucleotide away, making a read error possible. The genes are TRBV27 and TRBJ2-5; D is perhaps TRBD2 (6 bases). CDR3 length: 14 residues. The germline gives CDR1 MNHEY, CDR2 SMNVEV (reference sequence). The CDR3 coding sequence is TGTGCCAACAGTGACCGGGACTCCCAAGAGACCCAGTACTTC. This gives the protein CANSDRDSQETQYF.

The chain recombines TRBV6-1 with TRBJ1-2; 8 bases map to TRBD1. The V gene end was trimmed by 2 bases and the J gene end by 5 bases; junction bases not matched to a gene: 7. The CDR3 loop spans 15 amino acids. From germline, CDR1 is MNHNS and CDR2 SASEGT. The CDR3 reads CASSEFGQGGYGYTF. CDR3 in DNA: TGTGCCAGCAGTGAATTCGGACAGGGCGGTTATGGCTACACCTTC.

J is TRBJ2-5 and V is TRBV4-1; D is unresolved. The CDR3 is made up of 12 amino acids. V shed 0 bases and J shed 5 bases, with 4 bases lying between them. The germline V gene encodes CDR1 MGHRA and CDR2 YSYEKL. The CDR3 loop reads CASSQDFETQYF. CDR3 DNA: TGCGCCAGCAGCCAAGATTTCGAGACCCAGTACTTC.

This sequence joins TRBV18 and TRBJ2-5, with TRBD1 identical over 9 bases. Germline V gene sequence: CDR1 KGHSH, CDR2 LQKENI. The CDR3 spans 14 residues. The V and J ends lost 2 bases and 11 bases, in that order; junction bases with no gene match: 9. The CDR3 DNA reads TGTGCCAGCTCACCAGGGACAGGGAGAGGGGAGCAGTACTTC. Amino acids: CASSPGTGRGEQYF.

The rearrangement links TRBV18 to TRBJ2-7; 8 nucleotides match TRBD2. Unmatched junction bases numbered 5, after V lost 4 bases and J lost 0 bases. Germline loops: CDR1 KGHSH, CDR2 LQKENI. This CDR3 is 15 amino acids long. The chain's CDR3 is CASSLTGGISYEQYF. Written as DNA, the CDR3 is TGTGCCAGCTCACTAACGGGAGGGATCTCCTACGAGCAGTACTTC.

The genes are TRBV2 and TRBJ1-4; 7 bases line up with TRBD1. This CDR3 has 16 amino acids. V lost 0 bases, J lost 4 bases, and 5 bases stayed unmatched. The germline V gene encodes CDR1 SNHLY and CDR2 FYNNEI. The CDR3 here is CASSEATAGGNEKLFF. The CDR3 nucleotides read TGTGCCAGCAGTGAAGCGACGGCAGGGGGTAATGAAAAACTGTTTTTT.

This sequence joins TRBV5-1 and TRBJ2-7; 8 bases align to TRBD1. There are 15 residues in the CDR3. V lost 4 bases to trimming and J lost 4 bases; unmatched junction nucleotides: 10. Per the germline V gene, CDR1 is SGHRS and CDR2 is YFSETQ. CDR3 sequence reads: CASSSPTGTGYEQYF. Written as DNA, the CDR3 is TGCGCCAGCAGCAGCCCGACCGGGACAGGATACGAGCAGTACTTC.

Points on this clone: One end of the junction fails to match germline, which may point to a read error. The chain joins TRBV4-2 to TRBJ2-2, with D possibly matching TRBD2 (5 bases). Germline lookup yields CDR1 LGHNA and CDR2 YNFKEQ. The CDR3 loop spans 13 amino acids. CDR3 protein: CASSEDYAGELFF. DNA of the CDR3: TGTGCCAGCAGCGAAGACTACGCCGGGGAGCTGTTTTTT.

Here the CDR3 reads CASSLAAGGASEQYF. CDR3 DNA: TGTGCCAGCAGCTTAGCGGCAGGGGGCGCTTCCGAGCAGTACTTC. The chain recombines TRBV5-5 with TRBJ2-7; 8 bases are shared with TRBD1. In germline, CDR1 is SGHKS, CDR2 YYEKEE (reference sequence). V was clipped by 2 bases and J by 6 bases; unmatched bases: 10. The CDR3 contains 15 residues.

This chain links TRBV19 with TRBJ1-5; D call uncertain. Germline V gene lookup returns CDR1 LNHDA and CDR2 SQIVND (reference sequence). This CDR3 has 16 residues. V gave up 3 bases and J gave up 1 base, with 13 bases separating them. The CDR3 DNA reads as TGTGCCAGTAGTATGACCGAGAATTGGAGCAATCAGCCCCAGCATTTT. It translates to CASSMTENWSNQPQHF.

J is TRBJ1-5 and V is TRBV28; 7 bases agree with TRBD1. The CDR3 has 13 residues. The junction had 8 bases not matched to a gene; V was cut back by 8 bases and J by 7 bases. Germline lookup yields CDR1 MDHEN and CDR2 SYDVKM. The CDR3 DNA sequence: TGTGCCAGCGGTTGGCAGGGGGGCCAGCCCCAGCATTTT. Translation gives CASGWQGGQPQHF. The full variable domain, completed using reference TRBV28 and TRBJ1-5, is DVKVTQSSRYLVKRTGEKVFLECVQDMDHENMFWYRQDPGLGLRLIYFSYDVKMKEKGDIPEGYSVSREKKERFSLILESASTNQTSMYLCASGWQGGQPQHFGDGTRLSIL.

This chain joins TRBV9 and TRBJ1-2, with D perhaps matching TRBD1 (5 bases). Trimming left V 0 bases short and J 11 bases short, with 14 bases between. The CDR3 runs 13 residues. Germline lookup yields CDR1 SGDLS and CDR2 YYNGEE. The CDR3 sequence is CASSVVEGREYTF. CDR3 nucleotide sequence: TGTGCCAGCAGCGTAGTGGAGGGGCGGGAGTACACCTTC.

The chain has TRBV18 and TRBJ1-2, with a possible D match to TRBD1 (5 bases). Trimming took 0 bases from V and 5 from J, leaving 13 bases between them. This CDR3 has 15 amino acids. The V gene's germline CDR1 is KGHSH and CDR2 LQKENI. Written as DNA, the CDR3 is TGTGCCAGCTCACCACCTGTCCCGGAGGGGTATGGCTACACCTTC. Protein product: CASSPPVPEGYGYTF. The entire variable domain, with the rest obtained from reference TRBV18 and TRBJ1-2, is as follows: NAGVMQNPRHLVRRRGQEARLRCSPMKGHSHVYWYRQLPEEGLKFMVYLQKENIIDESGMPKERFSAEFPKEGPSILRIQQVVRGDSAAYFCASSPPVPEGYGYTFGSGTRLTVV.

The chain joins TRBV28 to TRBJ1-2; D is ambiguous. The length of the CDR3 is 13 residues. The germline CDR1 and CDR2 sequences are MDHEN and SYDVKM. Trimming removed 4 bases at V and 2 bases at J, with 8 bases between. CDR3 residues: CASSSSQNYGYTF. The CDR3 nucleotides read TGTGCCAGCAGTTCGTCACAGAACTATGGCTACACCTTC.